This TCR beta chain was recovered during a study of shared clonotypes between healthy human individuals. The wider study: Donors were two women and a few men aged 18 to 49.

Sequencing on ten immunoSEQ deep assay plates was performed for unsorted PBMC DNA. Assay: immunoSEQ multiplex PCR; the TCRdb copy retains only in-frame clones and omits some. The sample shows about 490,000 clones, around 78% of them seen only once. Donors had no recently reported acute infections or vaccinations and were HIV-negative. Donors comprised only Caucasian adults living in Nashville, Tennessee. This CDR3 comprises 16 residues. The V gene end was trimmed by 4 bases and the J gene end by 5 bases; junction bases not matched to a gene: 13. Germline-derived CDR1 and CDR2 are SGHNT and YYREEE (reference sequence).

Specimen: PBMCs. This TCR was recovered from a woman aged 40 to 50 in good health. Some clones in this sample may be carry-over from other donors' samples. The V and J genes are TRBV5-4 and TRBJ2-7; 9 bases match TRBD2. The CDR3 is CASSPRVSGSNHEQYF. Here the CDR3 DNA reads TGTGCCAGCAGCCCGAGGGTTAGCGGGAGTAACCACGAGCAGTACTTC.